This T cell receptor (beta chain) was documented in a study of T-cell reconstitution after alpha-beta-depleted transplantation in children. The CDR3 has 11 amino acids. Germline V CDR1 and CDR2: MNHEY, SMNVEV (reference sequence). The V and J ends lost 8 bases and 11 bases, in that order; junction bases with no gene match: 9. Unique molecular identifiers were incorporated when the TCRbeta library was constructed. A single record per CDR3 protein comes from TCRdb applying MiXCR to the PCR reads. The table includes nearly 350,000 distinct CDR3 sequences, around 15% detected once. This clonotype was detected only a few times.

Here the sequenced sample was PBMCs, mostly from graft donor cells, taken 360 days after TCRalphabeta/CD19-depleted stem cell transplant. The chain combines TRBV27 with TRBJ2-7; 7 nucleotides line up with TRBD1. This receptor was taken from a male patient between 2 and 15 years old who had a stem cell transplant for acute lymphoblastic leukemia, so the T cells may come from the graft donor. CDR3 in DNA: TGTGCCAGCCTCCAAGGGACAGAGAAGTACTTC. This sequence encodes CASLQGTEKYF.